The 25 T cell receptor beta chains presented below share a single source sample, sequenced in a study of blood T cell repertoires in COVID-19. Some clones are missing from TCRdb's copy, which holds only in-frame ones; the method was immunoSEQ multiplex PCR. The sample has approximately 160,000 clones, approximately 81% seen once. Sequenced material: PBMCs or T cells enriched from blood (not recorded which). These receptors came from a woman aged 45-60 years who had recovered from COVID-19.

In this sample, this clone turned up once. The CDR3 spells CASSRGGTNQPQHF. CDR3 sequence (DNA): TGTGCCAGCAGTCGTGGGGGGACGAATCAGCCCCAGCATTTT. The chain combines TRBV28 with TRBJ1-5, with D possibly being TRBD1 (5 bases). Germline-derived CDR1 and CDR2 are MDHEN and SYDVKM. The CDR3 has 14 residues. The ends were cut back, 5 bases at V and 4 bases at J, with 12 bases in the middle.

Written as DNA, the CDR3 is TGTGCCAGCAGTGGGACTACCAACAATGAGCAGTTCTTC. Translation gives CASSGTTNNEQFF. The chain links TRBV12-3 or TRBV12-4 to TRBJ2-1, with 7 bases fitting TRBD2. The CDR3 loop spans 13 amino acids. V dropped 5 bases and J dropped 5; count of bases not matched to a gene: 3.

V usage is TRBV19 and J usage is TRBJ2-3; the D gene is possibly TRBD1 (6 bases). The V and J ends lost 7 bases and 0 bases respectively, with 8 bases between them. CDR1 and CDR2 from the germline V gene are LNHDA and SQIVND (reference sequence). This CDR3 contains 13 residues. As DNA, the CDR3 is TGTGCCAGTAACAGGGCGAGCACAGATACGCAGTATTTT. It specifies CASNRASTDTQYF.

The chain employs TRBV3-1 (or the pseudogene TRBV3-2) and TRBJ1-2, with D unresolved. From germline, CDR1 is LGHDT and CDR2 YNNKEL (reference sequence). The ends were cut back, 0 bases at V and 7 bases at J, with 15 bases in the middle. CDR3 size: 15 residues. In nucleotides, the CDR3 is TGTGCCAGCAGCCAAGACCCCCACTGGAGTGTTGGCTACACCTTC. Translation gives CASSQDPHWSVGYTF.

The chain couples TRBV12-3 or TRBV12-4 to TRBJ1-1, with D perhaps matching TRBD1 (5 bases). Trimming pared 8 bases from V and 1 base from J, leaving 11 bases between. This CDR3 spans 13 amino acids. CDR3 sequence (DNA): TGTGCCAGCGAGATAACAGGGAACACTGAAGCTTTCTTT. This encodes CASEITGNTEAFF.

This clone has a single count. The chain couples TRBV11-2 to TRBJ2-7; 9 nucleotides line up with TRBD2. Looked up from germline, CDR1 is SGHAT and CDR2 is FQNNGV. Losses at the gene ends were 0 bases for V and 4 bases for J; bases not matched to a gene: 4. The CDR3 length is 15 residues. CDR3 region: CASSLEASGVYEQYF. The CDR3 DNA is TGTGCCAGCAGCTTAGAGGCTAGCGGGGTATACGAGCAGTACTTC.

The genes are TRBV28 and TRBJ2-6; 10 bases match TRBD1. CDR3 length equals 19 residues. The V and J ends lost 5 bases and 0 bases, in that order; junction bases with no gene match: 10. Germline V gene sequence: CDR1 MDHEN, CDR2 SYDVKM. CDR3 in amino acids: CASSERDRGPLSGANVLTF. CDR3 sequence (DNA): TGTGCCAGCAGTGAGCGGGACAGGGGTCCCCTCTCTGGGGCCAACGTCCTGACTTTC.

There are a few counts of this clone. This sequence joins TRBV28 and TRBJ2-3; the match to TRBD2 covers 11 bases. The CDR3 loop spans 16 amino acids. Germline trimming cut 4 bases from V and 8 bases from J; bases unmatched to any gene: 11. The germline V gene has CDR1 MDHEN and CDR2 SYDVKM. The CDR3 DNA reads TGTGCCAGCAGTTCCGGAAGTAGCGGGAGGGCGGGTACGCAGTATTTT. It specifies CASSSGSSGRAGTQYF.

V gene TRBV7-2 combines with J gene TRBJ1-2; D may be TRBD1 (5 bases). In germline, CDR1 is SGHTA, CDR2 FQGNSA. V was pared by 3 bases and J by 8 bases, with 16 bases between. CDR3 length equals 14 residues. The CDR3 reads CASSLGGPRRGYTF. The CDR3 coding sequence is TGTGCCAGCAGCTTGGGGGGACCCCGCAGGGGCTACACCTTC.

The V gene is TRBV19, the J gene TRBJ1-6; the D gene is possibly TRBD1 (6 bases). Per the germline V gene, CDR1 is LNHDA and CDR2 is SQIVND (reference sequence). Trimming removed 4 bases from V and 8 bases from J, with 18 bases in between. The CDR3 spans 16 residues. In DNA, the CDR3 is TGTGCCAGTAGTACAATACAGGGTACGATCGATTCACCCCTCCACTTT. Its translation: CASSTIQGTIDSPLHF.

V usage is TRBV7-8 and J usage is TRBJ2-7, with 10 bases fitting TRBD2. Trimming at V came to 1 base and at J to 4 bases, leaving 7 bases not matched to a gene. The germline V gene has CDR1 SGHVS and CDR2 FQNEAQ. This CDR3 contains 16 residues. CDR3 loop: CASSLVGASGSYEQYF. The CDR3 DNA is TGTGCCAGCAGCTTAGTTGGGGCTAGCGGGAGTTACGAGCAGTACTTC.

About this clone: A junction end diverges from the germline sequence, so it may reflect a read error. The V and J genes are TRBV28 and TRBJ1-5; TRBD1 agrees at 9 bases. This CDR3 is 11 amino acids long. Germline V gene lookup returns CDR1 MDHEN and CDR2 SYDVKM. The CDR3 protein is CASSWGTGRYF. DNA for the CDR3: TGTGCCAGCAGTTGGGGGACAGGGAGGTATTTT. Combining the CDR3 with reference TRBV28 and TRBJ1-5 gives the whole variable domain DVKVTQSSRYLVKRTGEKVFLECVQDMDHENMFWYRQDPGLGLRLIYFSYDVKMKEKGDIPEGYSVSREKKERFSLILESASTNQTSMYLCASSWGTGRYFGDGTRLSIL.

V is TRBV6-2 or TRBV6-3 and J is TRBJ2-3; 8 bases agree with TRBD2. This CDR3 comprises 18 residues. J gave up 4 bases and V 6 bases, and 18 bases lay outside the gene matches. Germline V gene data show CDR1 as MNHEY and CDR2 as SVGEGT. DNA for the CDR3: TGTGCCAGCAGCCGGCACTGGGGAGCGGGAGACGTAGCAGATACGCAGTATTTT. It yields the protein CASSRHWGAGDVADTQYF.

The chain has TRBV7-2 and TRBJ2-3; D might be TRBD2 (6 bases). The CDR3 is 14 amino acids. The V and J ends lost 3 bases and 5 bases respectively, with 12 bases between them. CDR1 is SGHTA and CDR2 is FQGNSA in the germline V gene. This CDR3 is CASSFGGPLDTQYF. CDR3 coding DNA: TGTGCCAGCAGCTTCGGGGGACCCCTAGATACGCAGTATTTT.

This chain joins TRBV28 and TRBJ2-2; 7 bases are a match to TRBD1. Germline CDR1 reads MDHEN; CDR2 reads SYDVKM. The V gene end was trimmed by 6 bases and the J gene end by 1 base; junction bases not matched to a gene: 2. The CDR3 is made up of 14 amino acids. CDR3 bases: TGTGCCAGCAGCGCAGGGGGGAACACCGGGGAGCTGTTTTTT. Translation: CASSAGGNTGELFF.

V usage is TRBV29-1 and J usage is TRBJ2-7, with D unresolved. With 4 bases removed from V and 1 base from J, the gap between germline ends came to 14 bases. This CDR3 has 14 amino acids. Looked up from germline, CDR1 is SQVTM and CDR2 is ANQGSEA. The CDR3 here is CSVGQDKTSYEQYF. The CDR3 DNA is TGCAGCGTTGGGCAGGATAAGACGTCCTACGAGCAGTACTTC.

The chain links TRBV9 to TRBJ2-1, with 15 bases aligning to TRBD2. With V trimmed by 3 bases and J by 4 bases, 2 bases remained unmatched. The length of the CDR3 is 16 residues. Per germline, CDR1 SGDLS and CDR2 YYNGEE. The DNA of the CDR3 is TGTGCCAGCAGCGGGACTAGCGGGGGGGCTTACAATGAGCAGTTCTTC. It encodes CASSGTSGGAYNEQFF.

This sequence joins TRBV7-3 and TRBJ2-1; tentatively, D is TRBD2 (7 bases). The CDR3 spans 14 residues. Germline V CDR1 and CDR2: SGHTA, FQGTGA. V lost 5 bases and J lost 9, with 17 bases in between. The CDR3 nucleotides read TGTGCCAGCAGCCACGGCGGGGGCAGGGTTGAGCAGTTCTTC. Residues: CASSHGGGRVEQFF.

This clone was recorded once. The chain carries TRBV19 and TRBJ2-7; D is possibly TRBD1 (5 bases). Trimming cost V 3 bases and J 6 bases, with 12 bases left between them. Germline lookup yields CDR1 LNHDA and CDR2 SQIVND (reference sequence). The CDR3 is 13 amino acids. The CDR3 loop reads CASSIDAGAEQYF. The CDR3 DNA reads TGTGCCAGTAGTATCGACGCTGGGGCCGAGCAGTACTTC. The variable domain in full, with the rest retrieved from reference TRBV19 and TRBJ2-7, is DGGITQSPKYLFRKEGQNVTLSCEQNLNHDAMYWYRQDPGQGLRLIYYSQIVNDFQKGDIAEGYSVSREKKESFPLTVTSAQKNPTAFYLCASSIDAGAEQYFGPGTRLTVT.

The V gene is TRBV18, the J gene TRBJ1-5; D gene unclear. V gave up 3 bases and J gave up 4 bases, with 7 bases separating them. The CDR3 has 13 amino acids. CDR1 is KGHSH and CDR2 is LQKENI in the germline V gene. The CDR3 DNA reads as TGTGCCAGCTCACCCAACTGGAATCAGCCCCAGCATTTT. This translates into CASSPNWNQPQHF.

This chain joins TRBV6-5 and TRBJ2-2; D is unresolved. CDR1 and CDR2 from the germline V gene are MNHEY and SVGAGI. Trimming stripped 7 bases from V and 2 bases from J, with 11 bases between. The CDR3 extends over 14 amino acids. CDR3 DNA: TGTGCCAGCACCAAGGAGATAAACACCGGGGAGCTGTTTTTT. Amino acids: CASTKEINTGELFF.

The table lists this clone with a few counts. This chain joins TRBV18 and TRBJ2-3, with 8 bases matching TRBD1. Germline values: CDR1 KGHSH, CDR2 LQKENI. The CDR3 is made up of 14 amino acids. V shed 4 bases and J 6 bases; nucleotides not matched to a gene: 6. The CDR3 DNA reads as TGTGCCAGCTCACAAGGACAGGGTGGCGATACGCAGTATTTT. It yields the protein CASSQGQGGDTQYF.

The table lists this clone with a few counts. This sequence joins TRBV7-8 and TRBJ2-1, with a tentative D call TRBD2 (5 bases). The CDR3 sequence is 15 residues long. CDR1 is SGHVS and CDR2 is FQNEAQ in the germline V gene. Between the trimmed V and J ends, which lost 3 bases and 3 bases, there was a span of 12 bases. The CDR3 bases are TGTGCCAGCAGCTTTGAGGGTGGCATCTACAATGAGCAGTTCTTC. Protein: CASSFEGGIYNEQFF.

The chain couples TRBV28 to TRBJ2-3, with TRBD2 matching over 12 bases. Germline V gene sequence: CDR1 MDHEN, CDR2 SYDVKM. The CDR3 spans 18 residues. V trimming: 5 bases; J trimming: 2 bases; junction bases outside the gene matches: 11. The CDR3 nucleotides read TGTGCCAGCAGTCAGACTAGCGGGGGCCAAAAATCCACAGATACGCAGTATTTT. Translation: CASSQTSGGQKSTDTQYF.

This rearrangement joins TRBV6-2 or TRBV6-3 to TRBJ1-1, with a weak D call TRBD1 (6 bases). V shed 6 bases and J shed 0 bases, with 11 bases lying between them. Germline V gene data show CDR1 as MNHEY and CDR2 as SVGEGT. This CDR3 is built from 14 residues. The CDR3 loop reads CASSQDSMNTEAFF. DNA for the CDR3: TGTGCCAGCAGCCAGGACAGCATGAACACTGAAGCTTTCTTT.